A single sample is the source of the 26 T cell receptor beta chains below, sequenced in a study of T-cell memory formation after mild COVID-19. TCRdb reanalysed the 5' RACE reads using MiXCR and keeps one entry per CDR3 protein. The table records nearly 200,000 distinct CDR3 sequences, around 20% of them present only once. The sample was PBMCs or a T cell subset sorted from them (not recorded which). These TCRs come from an adult woman who had mild COVID-19 (a few samples of this study predate the infection). Cell type and time point are not known.

The chain combines TRBV6-5 with TRBJ2-3, with D tentatively TRBD2 (6 bases). Between the trimmed V and J ends, which lost 4 bases and 3 bases, there was a span of 14 bases. Germline loops: CDR1 MNHEY, CDR2 SVGAGI. This CDR3 has 15 amino acids. CDR3: CASSLAVVGTDTQYF. The CDR3 region has the DNA TGTGCCAGCAGTTTAGCGGTGGTAGGGACAGATACGCAGTATTTT.

This clonotype was observed a handful of times. The chain recombines TRBV20-1 with TRBJ1-4; 7 bases fit TRBD1. The CDR3 extends over 13 amino acids. Germline CDR1 reads DFQATT; CDR2 reads SNEGSKA (reference sequence). The ends lost 2 bases at V and 7 bases at J; junction bases unmatched: 4. The chain's CDR3 is CSARTGVGEKLFF. For the CDR3, the DNA is TGCAGTGCTAGAACAGGGGTGGGTGAAAAACTGTTTTTT.

V and J are TRBV14 and TRBJ1-2; D unclear. The CDR3 consists of 15 residues. The germline V and J ends were trimmed by 2 bases and 4 bases, with 14 bases remaining between them. Germline assignment: CDR1 SGHDN and CDR2 FVKESK. The CDR3 bases are TGTGCCAGCAGCCAAAGGGAGGGCAGCGTCTATGGCTACACCTTC. It encodes CASSQREGSVYGYTF.

This clonotype occurred a few times. The rearrangement joins TRBV25-1 to TRBJ1-6; 9 bases are shared with TRBD1. V gave up 3 bases and J gave up 5 bases; unmatched junction bases: 8. This CDR3 is 17 amino acids long. CDR1 and CDR2 from the germline V gene are MGHDK and SYGVNS. The CDR3 DNA is TGTGCCAGCAGTGAGACCTTCGGGACAGGGAATAATTCACCCCTCCACTTT. Residues: CASSETFGTGNNSPLHF.

The chain links TRBV12-3 or TRBV12-4 to TRBJ2-6; no clear D. V lost 6 bases and J 0 bases, leaving 6 bases between the germline ends. This CDR3 comprises 14 residues. As DNA, the CDR3 is TGTGCCAGCAGAAGGAACTCTGGGGCCAACGTCCTGACTTTC. This gives the protein CASRRNSGANVLTF.

J is TRBJ2-3 and V is TRBV19; the match to TRBD2 covers 9 bases. This CDR3 is 15 amino acids long. CDR1 and CDR2 (germline): LNHDA, SQIVND (reference sequence). Germline trimming cut 4 bases from V and 5 bases from J; bases unmatched to any gene: 7. For the CDR3, the DNA is TGTGCCAGTAGTAGGGCGGGAGGGCCGCAAGATACGCAGTATTTT. Residues: CASSRAGGPQDTQYF.

V is TRBV29-1 and J is TRBJ2-7; tentatively, D is TRBD2 (6 bases). The germline V gene has CDR1 SQVTM and CDR2 ANQGSEA. With 4 bases removed from V and 0 bases from J, the gap between germline ends came to 16 bases. CDR3 size: 15 residues. As DNA, the CDR3 is TGCAGCGTTGCCCCACGGTTGGGACTCTCCTACGAGCAGTACTTC. Its protein is CSVAPRLGLSYEQYF.

The chain employs TRBV12-3 or TRBV12-4 and TRBJ1-5; TRBD1 agrees at 7 bases. The CDR3 consists of 14 residues. The V segment lost 3 bases and the J segment 5 bases; nucleotides outside the gene matches: 4. Here the CDR3 DNA reads TGTGCCAGCAGTTTCCAGGGGGTATATCAGCCCCAGCATTTT. Residues: CASSFQGVYQPQHF.

The chain is built from TRBV5-6 and TRBJ2-3, with TRBD2 identical over 9 bases. The ends lost 4 bases at V and 0 bases at J; junction bases unmatched: 6. This CDR3 is built from 16 residues. Germline CDR1 is SGHDT and CDR2 is YYEEEE. CDR3 bases: TGTGCCAGCAGCCGAGGACTAGCGACTAGCACAGATACGCAGTATTTT. It translates to CASSRGLATSTDTQYF.

This clonotype was observed at least ten times. The chain uses TRBV18 and TRBJ1-2, with D unresolved. V lost 3 bases to trimming and J lost 2 bases, with 10 bases between them. CDR1 KGHSH and CDR2 LQKENI come from the germline V gene. The CDR3 is made up of 14 amino acids. The chain's CDR3 is CASSPMAENYGYTF. The CDR3 DNA sequence: TGTGCCAGCTCACCTATGGCAGAGAACTATGGCTACACCTTC. Looking up the rest from reference TRBV18 and TRBJ1-2 gives the full variable domain: NAGVMQNPRHLVRRRGQEARLRCSPMKGHSHVYWYRQLPEEGLKFMVYLQKENIIDESGMPKERFSAEFPKEGPSILRIQQVVRGDSAAYFCASSPMAENYGYTFGSGTRLTVV.

V and J are TRBV10-3 and TRBJ1-5; no reliable D call. The CDR3 is 13 residues long. CDR1 is ENHRY, CDR2 SYGVKD, per germline. The V and J ends lost 5 bases and 3 bases respectively, with 8 bases between them. CDR3 bases: TGTGCCATCAGTTCCACAGACAATCAGCCCCAGCATTTT. This codes for CAISSTDNQPQHF.

This clonotype showed up just a few times. This chain uses TRBV6-1 with TRBJ2-3; no clear D. The CDR3 is made up of 13 amino acids. CDR1 and CDR2 from the germline V gene are MNHNS and SASEGT. Trimming pared 10 bases from V and 6 bases from J, leaving 17 bases between. This CDR3 reads CATNPGDGDTQYF. CDR3 nucleotides: TGTGCCACCAATCCAGGTGACGGCGATACGCAGTATTTT.

This clonotype occurred many times. This chain uses TRBV12-3 or TRBV12-4 with TRBJ2-5; D gene unclear. The V and J ends lost 6 bases and 2 bases respectively, with 19 bases between them. This CDR3 has 16 amino acids. The CDR3 here is CASSLRVRALQETQYF. CDR3 DNA sequence: TGTGCCAGCAGCCTACGGGTCCGGGCCCTTCAAGAGACCCAGTACTTC.

This clonotype has only a few counts. The rearrangement uses TRBV7-6 and TRBJ2-2; 7 nucleotides match TRBD1. V shed 5 bases, J shed 4 bases, and the junction held 7 bases outside the gene matches. The CDR3 has 15 amino acids. Germline assignment: CDR1 SGHVS and CDR2 FNYEAQ. CDR3 DNA: TGTGCCAGCAGCCATTCGGCAGGGGGCACCGGGGAGCTGTTTTTT. Translated, it gives CASSHSAGGTGELFF. The complete variable domain, with remaining parts taken from reference TRBV7-6 and TRBJ2-2, reads GAGVSQSPRYKVTKRGQDVALRCDPISGHVSLYWYRQALGQGPEFLTYFNYEAQQDKSGLPNDRFSAERPEGSISTLTIQRTEQRDSAMYRCASSHSAGGTGELFFGEGSRLTVL.

This clonotype showed up just a few times. The chain recombines TRBV10-3 with TRBJ2-7, with TRBD2 identical over 9 bases. This CDR3 contains 15 residues. J lost 2 bases, V lost 2 bases, and 4 bases had no gene match. The germline CDR1 and CDR2 sequences are ENHRY and SYGVKD. The CDR3 bases are TGTGCCATCAGTGAGCAGCTAGCGGGGACCTACGAGCAGTACTTC. It specifies CAISEQLAGTYEQYF.

This clonotype showed up just a few times. The genes are TRBV9 and TRBJ2-7, with TRBD2 matching 10 bases. The ends lost 0 bases at V and 5 bases at J; junction bases unmatched: 8. This CDR3 region has 16 residues. The germline V gene encodes CDR1 SGDLS and CDR2 YYNGEE. Written as DNA, the CDR3 is TGTGCCAGCAGCGTAGATCGGCTAGCGGGAGTGGACGAGCAGTACTTC. Its protein is CASSVDRLAGVDEQYF.

The rearrangement uses TRBV3-1 and TRBJ2-2; D is unresolved. The germline CDR1 and CDR2 sequences are LGHDT and YNNKEL (reference sequence). V lost 2 bases and J lost 3, with 10 bases in between. This CDR3 comprises 15 residues. This CDR3 is CASSQTYRYTGELFF. The CDR3 DNA is TGTGCCAGCAGCCAAACCTACCGATACACCGGGGAGCTGTTTTTT. Combining the CDR3 with reference TRBV3-1 and TRBJ2-2 gives the whole variable domain DTAVSQTPKYLVTQMGNDKSIKCEQNLGHDTMYWYKQDSKKFLKIMFSYNNKELIINETVPNRFSPKSPDKAHLNLHINSLELGDSAVYFCASSQTYRYTGELFFGEGSRLTVL.

The chain carries TRBV13 and TRBJ2-7, with D possibly being TRBD1 (5 bases). The CDR3 sequence is 14 residues long. Germline loops: CDR1 PRHDT, CDR2 FYEKMQ (reference sequence). Trimming pared 4 bases from V and 0 bases from J, leaving 10 bases between. The CDR3 region has the DNA TGTGCCAGCAGCTCGTACAGGATCTCCTACGAGCAGTACTTC. Translation gives CASSSYRISYEQYF.

This clonotype turned up a few times. The V and J genes are TRBV6-2 or TRBV6-3 and TRBJ2-6; perhaps TRBD1 as D (7 bases). The germline V gene encodes CDR1 MNHEY and CDR2 SVGEGT. The CDR3 covers 16 residues. V was trimmed by 7 bases and J by 0 bases, leaving 13 bases between them. Here the CDR3 reads CASKAGGNSGANVLTF. For the CDR3, the DNA is TGTGCCAGCAAGGCAGGGGGGAACTCTGGGGCCAACGTCCTGACTTTC.

This clonotype was observed a handful of times. The rearrangement uses TRBV4-3 and TRBJ2-2; TRBD2 matches 12 bases. The germline CDR1 and CDR2 sequences are LGHNA and YSLEER. There are 20 residues in the CDR3. V gave up 3 bases and J gave up 6 bases; unmatched junction bases: 17. CDR3 amino acids: CASSHSRASGRALRSGELFF. The CDR3 nucleotides read TGCGCCAGCAGCCATTCACGTGCTAGCGGGAGGGCCTTACGATCCGGGGAGCTGTTTTTT.

This clonotype appeared a few times. This chain joins TRBV14 and TRBJ2-7; D gene uncertain. From germline, CDR1 is SGHDN and CDR2 FVKESK. V was shortened by 6 bases and J by 0 bases, with 9 bases between the two germline ends. This CDR3 has 13 amino acids. The CDR3 DNA sequence: TGTGCCAGCAGTGGGGTGGCCTCCTACGAGCAGTACTTC. Amino acid sequence: CASSGVASYEQYF.

On this clonotype: A read error may explain this, as a much larger clone is one base away. The chain is built from TRBV9 and TRBJ2-3; D ambiguous. The CDR3 runs 13 residues. Per germline, CDR1 SGDLS and CDR2 YYNGEE. The DNA of the CDR3 is TGTGCCAGCAGCGAATCCCAGCTAGATTCGCAGTATTTT. Protein sequence: CASSESQLDSQYF.

The V and J genes are TRBV12-3 or TRBV12-4 and TRBJ2-3; 13 positions match TRBD2. The V segment lost 7 bases and the J segment 4 bases; nucleotides outside the gene matches: 8. The CDR3 length is 16 residues. The CDR3 DNA sequence: TGTGCCAGCACCATTAGGACTAGCGGGAGCGCAGATACGCAGTATTTT. Its translation is CASTIRTSGSADTQYF.

This clonotype was detected a few times. The J gene is TRBJ2-3, the V gene TRBV6-5; D might be TRBD1 (6 bases). The CDR3 runs 16 residues. Germline assignment: CDR1 MNHEY and CDR2 SVGAGI. With 4 bases removed from V and 2 bases from J, the gap between germline ends came to 16 bases. The CDR3 loop reads CASSFAPGHHTDTQYF. The DNA for the CDR3 is TGTGCCAGCAGTTTCGCCCCGGGACACCACACAGATACGCAGTATTTT.

The rearrangement uses TRBV4-1 and TRBJ1-6, with 8 bases fitting TRBD1. CDR3 size: 17 residues. The J segment lost 5 bases and the V segment lost 3 bases, leaving 9 bases of the junction unmatched. Looked up from germline, CDR1 is MGHRA and CDR2 is YSYEKL. CDR3: CASSQGTGSLHNSPLHF. CDR3 sequence (DNA): TGCGCCAGCAGCCAGGGGACAGGAAGCCTTCATAATTCACCCCTCCACTTT.

With regard to this clonotype: A much bigger clone sits one base away, suggesting this may be a read error. This rearrangement joins TRBV5-1 to TRBJ2-5; the D is unclear. The germline gives CDR1 SGHRS, CDR2 YFSETQ. V was cut by 0 bases and J by 5 bases, with 5 bases left in between. The length of the CDR3 is 12 residues. The DNA for the CDR3 is TGCGCCAGCAGCTTGGAACATGAGACCCAGTACTTC. The encoded protein is CASSLEHETQYF. Complete variable domain (other parts from reference TRBV5-1 and TRBJ2-5): KAGVTQTPRYLIKTRGQQVTLSCSPISGHRSVSWYQQTPGQGLQFLFEYFSETQRNKGNFPGRFSGRQFSNSRSEMNVSTLELGDSALYLCASSLEHETQYFGPGTRLLVL.